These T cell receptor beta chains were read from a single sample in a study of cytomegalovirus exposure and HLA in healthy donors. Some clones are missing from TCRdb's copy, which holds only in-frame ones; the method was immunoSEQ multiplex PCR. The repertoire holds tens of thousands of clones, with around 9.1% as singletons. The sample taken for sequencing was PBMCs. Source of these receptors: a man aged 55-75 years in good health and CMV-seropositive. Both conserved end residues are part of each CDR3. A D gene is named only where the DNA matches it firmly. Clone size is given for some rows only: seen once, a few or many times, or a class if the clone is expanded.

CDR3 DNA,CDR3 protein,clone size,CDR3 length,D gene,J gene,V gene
TGTGCCAGCAGCGTCAGCAGATCCGAGGGGGTTGATACGCAGTATTTT,CASSVSRSEGVDTQYF,NA,16,NA,TRBJ2-3,TRBV9
TGTGCCAGCGATAGGGGCAGGGATATTCATGGCTACACCTTC,CASDRGRDIHGYTF,NA,14,NA,TRBJ1-2,TRBV6-4
TGTGCCAGCAGCTTGTCGTCACGAGGCAATCAGCCCCAGCATTTT,CASSLSSRGNQPQHF,few,15,NA,TRBJ1-5,TRBV5-6
TGCGCCAGCGGTTCTAGCTCCCTGAGCTCCTACAATGAGCAGTTCTTC,CASGSSSLSSYNEQFF,few,16,NA,TRBJ2-1,TRBV5-1
TGTGCTAGCAGCCCCGGGACTAGCGACACCGGGGAGCTGTTTTTT,CASSPGTSDTGELFF,few,15,TRBD2,TRBJ2-2,TRBV7-7
TGTGCCTGGAGGCCCGCGAGAGAGACAGATACGCAGTATTTT,CAWRPARETDTQYF,few,14,NA,TRBJ2-3,TRBV30
TGTGCCAGCAGTTTAATTAGAGGTTTTGGCACTGAAGCTTTCTTT,CASSLIRGFGTEAFF,few,15,NA,TRBJ1-1,TRBV28
TGTGCCAGCAGCTTGGGACAGGAGACTAACTATGGCTACACCTTC,CASSLGQETNYGYTF,few,15,TRBD1,TRBJ1-2,TRBV7-2
TGTGCCTGGAGGTGGGGCGGTGCGAGCACAGATACGCAGTATTTT,CAWRWGGASTDTQYF,NA,15,NA,TRBJ2-3,TRBV30
TGTGCCTGGAGTGGCAGCAGGGTAATAGGAGATGAGCAGTTCTTC,CAWSGSRVIGDEQFF,few,15,NA,TRBJ2-1,TRBV30
TGTGCCATCACCCGACAGGGGGACACTGAAGCTTTCTTT,CAITRQGDTEAFF,few,13,TRBD1,TRBJ1-1,TRBV10-3
TGTGCCAGCAGTTGGACAGGGGTGTCTAACGAGCAGTACTTC,CASSWTGVSNEQYF,NA,14,TRBD1,TRBJ2-7,TRBV6-1
TGTGCCAGCAGTTCACCGGACAGGCCGGCTGGCTACACCTTC,CASSSPDRPAGYTF,NA,14,TRBD1,TRBJ1-2,TRBV6-5
TGTGCCAGCAGCTTAGCGGCTAGCGGTCTCCGCTCTGGGGCCAACGTCCTGACTTTC,CASSLAASGLRSGANVLTF,NA,19,TRBD2,TRBJ2-6,TRBV7-9
TGCGCCAGCAGCCCCTTTCCGGGGGGGGGAAAAGAGACCCAGTACTTC,CASSPFPGGGKETQYF,NA,16,TRBD2,TRBJ2-5,TRBV4-1
TGTGCCAGCAGTGAAACGGCAGGATTAGATACGCAGTATTTT,CASSETAGLDTQYF,few,14,NA,TRBJ2-3,TRBV6-1
TGTGCCAGCAGTTACAGCGGCGGGACAGGGAGTTCACCCCTCCACTTT,CASSYSGGTGSSPLHF,few,16,TRBD1,TRBJ1-6,TRBV6-6
TGCGCCAGCGGGGCTGGGGCGGGAGACTCAGATACGCAGTATTTT,CASGAGAGDSDTQYF,few,15,TRBD2,TRBJ2-3,TRBV5-1
TGTGCCAGCAGCTTAAGTCAGGGTCCGTCAAGTGAGCAGTTCTTC,CASSLSQGPSSEQFF,NA,15,NA,TRBJ2-1,TRBV11-2
TGTGCCAGCAGCCCAAGAGCGGGCGAGAATTCACCCCTCCACTTT,CASSPRAGENSPLHF,NA,15,NA,TRBJ1-6,TRBV7-6
TGTGCCAGTAGTGGACAGTGGTCACCCCTCCACTTT,CASSGQWSPLHF,few,12,NA,TRBJ1-6,TRBV19
TGTGCCAGCAGCTTAGATCGAGGCGGGAGGGAGCAAGAGACCCAGTACTTC,CASSLDRGGREQETQYF,few,17,TRBD2,TRBJ2-5,TRBV7-9
TGTGCCAGCAGGCCACAGGGTTTTTGGGATCAGCCCCAGCATTTT,CASRPQGFWDQPQHF,NA,15,NA,TRBJ1-5,TRBV6-5
TGTGCCAGCAGCCCATTCTCCGGGACAGGGCACGATGGCTACACCTTC,CASSPFSGTGHDGYTF,NA,16,TRBD1,TRBJ1-2,TRBV9
TGTGCCAGCAGCTTAACGGGACAGAGTGCAACTAATGAAAAACTGTTTTTT,CASSLTGQSATNEKLFF,NA,17,TRBD1,TRBJ1-4,TRBV7-9
TGTGCCAGCAGTTCGGAGTTCACTGAAGCTTTCTTT,CASSSEFTEAFF,few,12,NA,TRBJ1-1,TRBV6-5
TGTGCCAGCAGCCGCGGGACTCATGATAACACCGGGGAGCTGTTTTTT,CASSRGTHDNTGELFF,NA,16,NA,TRBJ2-2,TRBV5-8
TGTGCCAGCAGTTTAGAGATTCAGCCCCAGCATTTT,CASSLEIQPQHF,few,12,NA,TRBJ1-5,TRBV28
TGTGCCAGCAGGCCAGACAACAGCGGCGGGGAGCTGTTTTTT,CASRPDNSGGELFF,NA,14,NA,TRBJ2-2,TRBV27
TGTGCCAGCAGCTTGTCCTCACAGGGAGATACGCAGTATTTT,CASSLSSQGDTQYF,few,14,NA,TRBJ2-3,TRBV5-4
TGTGCCAGCAGCTCCCAACGCGGGGGGGGGCTACTTACGCAGTATTTT,CASSSQRGGGLLTQYF,few,16,TRBD2,TRBJ2-3,TRBV7-8
TGCGCCAGCAGCTACGGGACATCTTACAATGAGCAGTTCTTC,CASSYGTSYNEQFF,NA,14,NA,TRBJ2-1,TRBV5-1
TGCGCCAGCACCTTGTCCGGGATTGGTGAGCAGTTCTTC,CASTLSGIGEQFF,few,13,NA,TRBJ2-1,TRBV5-1
TGTGCCAGCAGCGGGGACAGGGGACATATCGAGCAGTACTTC,CASSGDRGHIEQYF,few,14,TRBD1,TRBJ2-7,TRBV5-4
TGTGCCTGGAAAGTGGGGCAGGGCGATGGCTACACCTTC,CAWKVGQGDGYTF,few,13,NA,TRBJ1-2,TRBV30
TGTGCCAGCAGTGAAGCACAGGGACAGGTGAATGGCTACACCTTC,CASSEAQGQVNGYTF,NA,15,TRBD1,TRBJ1-2,TRBV25-1
TGCGCCAGCAGCCGGGGTCCGGGACAGGGCCAAGAGCAGTACTTC,CASSRGPGQGQEQYF,few,15,TRBD1,TRBJ2-7,TRBV4-1
TGCAGCGTCACAAGCGGGGGCCGCACAGATACGCAGTATTTT,CSVTSGGRTDTQYF,NA,14,TRBD2,TRBJ2-3,TRBV29-1
TGTGCCAGCAGTTTCGGGCGCGGACAGGGTCACTATGGCTACACCTTC,CASSFGRGQGHYGYTF,few,16,TRBD1,TRBJ1-2,TRBV6-6
TGTGCCAGCAGCTCCGGTGGAGGGGGAGGGGAAAAACTGTTTTTT,CASSSGGGGGEKLFF,few,15,NA,TRBJ1-4,TRBV7-2
TGTGCCAGCAGCTTTCAGGCCCAAGAGACCCAGTACTTC,CASSFQAQETQYF,few,13,NA,TRBJ2-5,TRBV7-9
TGTGCCAGTACTCCCCTGGGGGGGGGAGGCGAGCAGTACTTC,CASTPLGGGGEQYF,NA,14,TRBD2,TRBJ2-7,TRBV19
TGTGCCAGTAGTATAAACCGGGACACTGAAGCTTTCTTT,CASSINRDTEAFF,few,13,NA,TRBJ1-1,TRBV19
TGTGCCAGCAGCTTAAGCAGGGATCCTGGTGATGGCTACACCTTC,CASSLSRDPGDGYTF,few,15,NA,TRBJ1-2,TRBV7-3
TGTGCCAGCACCCGACTAGCGGGAAAGGGAGATACGCAGTATTTT,CASTRLAGKGDTQYF,NA,15,TRBD2,TRBJ2-3,TRBV7-2
TGCGCCAGCAGCATACAGGGGGCCTCACCCCTCCACTTT,CASSIQGASPLHF,few,13,TRBD1,TRBJ1-6,TRBV5-1
TGTGCCAGTAGTATGTCCCGCTACCAAAGCACGGATACGCAGTATTTT,CASSMSRYQSTDTQYF,NA,16,NA,TRBJ2-3,TRBV19
TGTGCCAGCAGTCCGGGACAGGGAGGGGAGCAGTACTTC,CASSPGQGGEQYF,NA,13,TRBD1,TRBJ2-7,TRBV28